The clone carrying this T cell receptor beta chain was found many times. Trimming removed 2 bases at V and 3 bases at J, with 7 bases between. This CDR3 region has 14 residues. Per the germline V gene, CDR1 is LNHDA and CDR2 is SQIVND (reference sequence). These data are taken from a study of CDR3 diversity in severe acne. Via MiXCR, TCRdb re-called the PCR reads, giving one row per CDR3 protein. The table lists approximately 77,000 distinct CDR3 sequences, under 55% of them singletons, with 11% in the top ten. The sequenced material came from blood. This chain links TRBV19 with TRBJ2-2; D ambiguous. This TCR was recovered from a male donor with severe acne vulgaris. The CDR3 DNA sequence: TGTGCCAGTAGTATAAGGCCGGACACCGGGGAGCTGTTTTTT. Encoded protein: CASSIRPDTGELFF.